This T cell receptor (beta chain) was captured in a study of regulatory T cells in long-lasting Graves disease. The V gene end was trimmed by 5 bases and the J gene end by 2 bases; junction bases not matched to a gene: 17. Germline CDR1 reads MNHEY; CDR2 reads SVGEGT. The CDR3 has 18 amino acids. Combining iRepertoire HTBI primers with Arm-PCR of CDR3 regions, the authors built TCR beta libraries. TCRdb used MiXCR to reprocess the multiplex PCR reads, holding one entry per CDR3 protein. This table has roughly 360,000 distinct CDR3 sequences, around 11% appearing once. The sample's time point: newly diagnosed GD, antithyroid drugs for less than 3 months. RNA extracted from PBMCs served as the sequencing template. These data are also associated with another study on T cells in Graves' hyperthyroidism and ophthalmopathy. That source adds: Calling Graves' hyperthyroidism stable meant ophthalmopathy did not progress within 18 months.

This sequence was found in a woman younger than 35 with Graves disease. The chain has TRBV6-2 or TRBV6-3 and TRBJ2-7; TRBD2 matches 8 bases. Sequenced here: peripheral blood mononuclear cells (PBMCs), sampled at new diagnosis, from a patient treated with antithyroid drugs. CDR3 protein: CASSEGLPSGFLAYEQYV. The CDR3 coding sequence is TGTGCCAGCAGTGAAGGTCTTCCTAGCGGGTTTTTGGCCTACGAGCAGTACGTC.